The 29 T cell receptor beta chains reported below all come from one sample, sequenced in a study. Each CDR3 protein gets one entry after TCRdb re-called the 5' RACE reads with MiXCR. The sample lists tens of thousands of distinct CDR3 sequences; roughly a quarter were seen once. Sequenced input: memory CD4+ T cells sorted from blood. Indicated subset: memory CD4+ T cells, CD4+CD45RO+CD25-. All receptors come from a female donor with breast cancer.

The CDR3: CASSLVTTSFEQYF. In DNA, the CDR3 is TGTGCCAGCAGTTTAGTCACGACTAGCTTCGAGCAGTACTTC. This chain joins TRBV28 and TRBJ2-7, with 7 bases lining up with TRBD2. V shed 2 bases and J 6 bases; nucleotides not matched to a gene: 7. From germline, CDR1 is MDHEN and CDR2 SYDVKM. The CDR3 totals 14 residues.

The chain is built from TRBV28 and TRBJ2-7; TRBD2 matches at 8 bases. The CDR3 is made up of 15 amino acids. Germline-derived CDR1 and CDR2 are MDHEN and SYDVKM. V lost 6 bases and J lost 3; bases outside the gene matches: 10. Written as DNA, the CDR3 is TGTGCCAGCAGCTCGACACTAGCGGTGCGCTACGAGCAGTACTTC. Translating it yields CASSSTLAVRYEQYF.

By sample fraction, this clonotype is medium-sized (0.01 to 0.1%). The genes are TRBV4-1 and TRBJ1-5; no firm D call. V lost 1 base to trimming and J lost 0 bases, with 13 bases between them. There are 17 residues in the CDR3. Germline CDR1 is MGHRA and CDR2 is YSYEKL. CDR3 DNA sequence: TGCGCCAGCAGCCAAGCCCGCGAGGAATATAGCAATCAGCCCCAGCATTTT. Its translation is CASSQAREEYSNQPQHF.

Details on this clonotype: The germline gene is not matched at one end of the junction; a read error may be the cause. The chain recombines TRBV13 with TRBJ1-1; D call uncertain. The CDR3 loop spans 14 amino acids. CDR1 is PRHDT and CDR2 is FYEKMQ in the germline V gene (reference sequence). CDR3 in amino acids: CTSSGPGSETEAFF. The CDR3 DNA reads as TGTACCAGCAGCGGGCCTGGGTCGGAGACTGAGGCTTTCTTT.

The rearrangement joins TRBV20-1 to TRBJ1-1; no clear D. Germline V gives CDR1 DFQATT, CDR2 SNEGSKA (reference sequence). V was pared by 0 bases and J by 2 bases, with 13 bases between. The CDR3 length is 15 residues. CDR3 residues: CSARDPPAGNTEAFF. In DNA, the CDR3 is TGCAGTGCTAGAGATCCCCCGGCAGGTAACACTGAAGCTTTCTTT.

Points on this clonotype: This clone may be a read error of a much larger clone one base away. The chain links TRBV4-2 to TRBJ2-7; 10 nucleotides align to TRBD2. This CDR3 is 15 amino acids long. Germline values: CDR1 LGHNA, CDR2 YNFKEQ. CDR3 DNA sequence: TGTGCCGGCAGCCAGGACCTAGCGGGAGCGTACGAGCAGTACTTC. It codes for CAGSQDLAGAYEQYF.

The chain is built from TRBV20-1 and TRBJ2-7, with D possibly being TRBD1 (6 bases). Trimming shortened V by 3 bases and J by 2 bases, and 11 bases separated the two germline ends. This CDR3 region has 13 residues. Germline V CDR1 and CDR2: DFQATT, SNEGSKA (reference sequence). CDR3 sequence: CSARGHTTYEQYF. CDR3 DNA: TGCAGTGCTAGGGGACACACCACCTACGAGCAGTACTTC.

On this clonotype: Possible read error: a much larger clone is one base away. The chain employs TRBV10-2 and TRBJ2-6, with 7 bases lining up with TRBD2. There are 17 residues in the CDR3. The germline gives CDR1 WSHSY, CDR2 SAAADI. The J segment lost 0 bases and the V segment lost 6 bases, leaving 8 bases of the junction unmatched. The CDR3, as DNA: TGCGCCAGCAGCCTCGGGAGCGGGAACTCTGGGGCCAACGTCCTGACTTTC. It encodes CASSLGSGNSGANVLTF.

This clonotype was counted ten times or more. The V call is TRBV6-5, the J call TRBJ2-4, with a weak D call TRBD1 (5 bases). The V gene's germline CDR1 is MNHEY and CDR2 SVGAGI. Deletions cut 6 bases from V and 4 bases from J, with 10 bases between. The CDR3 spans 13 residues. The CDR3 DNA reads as TGTGCCAGCAGCCGGACACTTAAAAACATTCAGTACTTC. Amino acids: CASSRTLKNIQYF.

CDR3 amino acids: CASSPGYDEQFF. The CDR3 nucleotides are TGTGCCAGCAGCCCGGGGTACGATGAGCAGTTCTTC. This rearrangement joins TRBV7-9 to TRBJ2-1, with D possibly being TRBD2 (5 bases). Deletions cut 5 bases from V and 8 bases from J, with 10 bases between. This CDR3 has 12 amino acids. Looked up from germline, CDR1 is SEHNR and CDR2 is FQNEAQ (reference sequence).

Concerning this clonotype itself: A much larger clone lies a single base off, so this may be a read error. The CDR3 region has the DNA TGTGCCAGCAGCGCTAAAGGGGGCGCCTACAGTGAGCAGTTCTTC. Its protein is CASSAKGGAYSEQFF. The gene calls are TRBV7-9 and TRBJ2-1; TRBD1 aligns across 7 bases. This CDR3 region has 15 residues. CDR1 is SEHNR, CDR2 FQNEAQ, per germline (reference sequence).

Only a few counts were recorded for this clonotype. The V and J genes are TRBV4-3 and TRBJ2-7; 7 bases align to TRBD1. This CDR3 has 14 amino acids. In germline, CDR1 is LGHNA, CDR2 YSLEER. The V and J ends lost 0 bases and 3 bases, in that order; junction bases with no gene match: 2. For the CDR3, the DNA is TGCGCCAGCAGCCAAGATAGGGACAGCTACGAGCAGTACTTC. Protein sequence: CASSQDRDSYEQYF.

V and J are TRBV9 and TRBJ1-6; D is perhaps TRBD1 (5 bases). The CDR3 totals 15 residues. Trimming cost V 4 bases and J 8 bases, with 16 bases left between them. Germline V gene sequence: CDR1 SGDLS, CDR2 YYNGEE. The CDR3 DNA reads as TGTGCCAGCAGCCCATCCGACAGCGTGGATTCACCCCTCCACTTT. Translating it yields CASSPSDSVDSPLHF.

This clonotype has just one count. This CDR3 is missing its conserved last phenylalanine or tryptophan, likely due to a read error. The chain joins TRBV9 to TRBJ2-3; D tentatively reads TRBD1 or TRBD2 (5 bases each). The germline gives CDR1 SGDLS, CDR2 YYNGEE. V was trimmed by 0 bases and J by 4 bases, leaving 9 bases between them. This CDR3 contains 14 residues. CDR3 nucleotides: TGTGCCAGCAGCGTAGGGGACCCCTCAGATACGCAGTATGTT. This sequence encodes CASSVGDPSDTQYV.

The DNA for the CDR3 is TGTGCCACCAGTGGCGGGGACAGGGAGCAGTTCTTC. Protein product: CATSGGDREQFF. The rearrangement joins TRBV24-1 to TRBJ2-1, with TRBD1 matching 8 bases. Germline V CDR1 and CDR2: KGHDR, SFDVKD. The CDR3 is 12 amino acids. J was trimmed by 10 bases and V by 5 bases; bases with no gene match: 3.

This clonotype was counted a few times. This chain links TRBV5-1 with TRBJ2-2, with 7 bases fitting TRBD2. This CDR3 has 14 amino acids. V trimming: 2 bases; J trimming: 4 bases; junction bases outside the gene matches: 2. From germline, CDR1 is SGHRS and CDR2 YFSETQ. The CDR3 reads CASSFERGTGELFF. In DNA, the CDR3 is TGCGCCAGCAGCTTCGAGCGGGGCACCGGGGAGCTGTTTTTT.

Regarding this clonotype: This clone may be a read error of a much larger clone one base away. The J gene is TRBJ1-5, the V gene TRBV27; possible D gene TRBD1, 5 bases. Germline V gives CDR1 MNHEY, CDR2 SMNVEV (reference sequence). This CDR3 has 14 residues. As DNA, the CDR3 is TGTACCAGCAGCTCCGGGGGGGTGGAGCAGCCCCAGCATTTT. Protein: CTSSSGGVEQPQHF.

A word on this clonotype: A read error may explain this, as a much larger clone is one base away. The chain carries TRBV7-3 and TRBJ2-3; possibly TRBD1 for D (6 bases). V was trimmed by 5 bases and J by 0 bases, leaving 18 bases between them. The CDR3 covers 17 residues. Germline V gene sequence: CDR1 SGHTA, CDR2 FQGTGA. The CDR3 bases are TGTGCCAGCAGCACGCTAGGGGGTGGGATTAGCACAGATACGCAGTATTTT. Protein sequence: CASSTLGGGISTDTQYF.

CDR3 nucleotide sequence: TGTGCCAGCAGTTCCCCAGTGGCACAGCCTTATGGCTACACCTTC. This encodes CASSSPVAQPYGYTF. This chain joins TRBV6-6 and TRBJ1-2; D unclear. The germline CDR1 and CDR2 sequences are MNHNY and SVGAGI (reference sequence). Trimming took off 4 bases at V and 5 bases at J, with 17 bases between the two ends. This CDR3 spans 15 amino acids.

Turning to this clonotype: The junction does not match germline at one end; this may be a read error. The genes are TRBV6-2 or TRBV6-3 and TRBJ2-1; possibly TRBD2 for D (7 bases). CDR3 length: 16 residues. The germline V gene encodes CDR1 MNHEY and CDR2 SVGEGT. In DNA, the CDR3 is TGTGCCAGCAGTTTAGGGGGAGGGGGACTCTACAATGAGCAGTCCTTC. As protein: CASSLGGGGLYNEQSF.

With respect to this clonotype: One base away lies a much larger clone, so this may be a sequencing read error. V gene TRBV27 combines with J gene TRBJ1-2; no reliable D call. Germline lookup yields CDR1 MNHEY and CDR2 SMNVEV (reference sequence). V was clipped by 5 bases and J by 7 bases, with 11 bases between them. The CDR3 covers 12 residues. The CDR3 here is CASSAGSCGYTF. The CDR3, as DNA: TGTGCCAGCAGTGCCGGCTCCTGTGGCTACACCTTC.

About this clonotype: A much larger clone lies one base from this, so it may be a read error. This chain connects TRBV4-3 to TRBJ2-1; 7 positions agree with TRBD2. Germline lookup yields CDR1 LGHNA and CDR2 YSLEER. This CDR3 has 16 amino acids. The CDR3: CASGQGPGLSYNEQFF. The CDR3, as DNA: TGCGCCAGCGGCCAAGGCCCGGGACTATCATACAATGAGCAGTTCTTC.

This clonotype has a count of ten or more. The CDR3 sequence: CASSLSSSGAYEQYF. DNA for the CDR3: TGCGCCAGCAGCTTGTCGTCTAGCGGGGCGTACGAGCAGTACTTC. This chain joins TRBV5-1 and TRBJ2-7, with 9 bases lining up with TRBD2. This CDR3 spans 15 amino acids. Trimming took 1 base from V and 4 from J; bases not matched to a gene: 6. CDR1 is SGHRS, CDR2 YFSETQ, per germline.

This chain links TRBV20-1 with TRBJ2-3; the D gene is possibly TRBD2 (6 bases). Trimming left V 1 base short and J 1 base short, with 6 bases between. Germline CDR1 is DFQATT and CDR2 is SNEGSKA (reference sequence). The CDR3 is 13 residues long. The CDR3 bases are TGCAGTGCTAGAGCTAGCGGCACAGATACGCAGTATTTT. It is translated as CSARASGTDTQYF.

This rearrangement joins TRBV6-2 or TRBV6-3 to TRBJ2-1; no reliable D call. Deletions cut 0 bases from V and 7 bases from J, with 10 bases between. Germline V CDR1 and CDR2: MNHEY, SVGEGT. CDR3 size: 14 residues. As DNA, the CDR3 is TGTGCCAGCAGTTACTCTGGCCAGCCTAATGAGCAGTTCTTC. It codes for CASSYSGQPNEQFF.

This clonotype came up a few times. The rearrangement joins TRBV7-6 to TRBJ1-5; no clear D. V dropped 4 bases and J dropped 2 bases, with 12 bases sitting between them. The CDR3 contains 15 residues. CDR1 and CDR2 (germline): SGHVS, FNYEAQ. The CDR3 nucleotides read TGTGCCAGCAGCTACTCCGAGGGAGGCAATCAGCCCCAGCATTTT. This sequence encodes CASSYSEGGNQPQHF.

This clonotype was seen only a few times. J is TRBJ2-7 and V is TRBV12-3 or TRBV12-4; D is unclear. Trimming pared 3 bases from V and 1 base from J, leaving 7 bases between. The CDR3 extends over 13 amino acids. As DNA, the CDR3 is TGTGCCAGCAGTTTTTCCCTGTCCTACGAGCAGTACTTC. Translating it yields CASSFSLSYEQYF.

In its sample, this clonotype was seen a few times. CDR3 in DNA: TGTGCCACCAGCGGCGGGTCGGTACAGGAGCAGTTCTTC. Translating it yields CATSGGSVQEQFF. V is TRBV24-1 and J is TRBJ2-1; possibly TRBD2 for D (5 bases). CDR1 is KGHDR and CDR2 is SFDVKD in the germline V gene. The CDR3 is 13 residues long. Trimming took off 7 bases at V and 10 bases at J, with 16 bases between the two ends.

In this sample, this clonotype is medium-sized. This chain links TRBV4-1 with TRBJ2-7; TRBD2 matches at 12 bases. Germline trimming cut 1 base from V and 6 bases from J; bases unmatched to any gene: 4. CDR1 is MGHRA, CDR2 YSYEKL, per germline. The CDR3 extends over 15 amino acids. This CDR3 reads CASSQGLAGVSEQYF. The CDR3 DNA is TGCGCCAGCAGCCAAGGACTAGCGGGAGTCTCCGAGCAGTACTTC.